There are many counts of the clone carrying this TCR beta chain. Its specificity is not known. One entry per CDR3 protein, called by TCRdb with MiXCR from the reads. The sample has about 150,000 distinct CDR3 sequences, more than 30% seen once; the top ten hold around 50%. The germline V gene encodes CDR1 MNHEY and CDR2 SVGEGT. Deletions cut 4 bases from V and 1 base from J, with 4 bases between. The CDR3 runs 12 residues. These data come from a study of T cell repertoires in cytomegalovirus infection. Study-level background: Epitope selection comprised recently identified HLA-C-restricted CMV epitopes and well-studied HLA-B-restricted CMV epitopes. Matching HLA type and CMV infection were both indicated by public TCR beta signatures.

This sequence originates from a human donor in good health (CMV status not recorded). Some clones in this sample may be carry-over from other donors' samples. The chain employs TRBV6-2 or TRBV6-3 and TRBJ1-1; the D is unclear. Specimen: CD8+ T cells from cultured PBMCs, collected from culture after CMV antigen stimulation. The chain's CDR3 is CASSFENTEAFF. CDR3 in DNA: TGTGCCAGCAGTTTCGAGAACACTGAAGCTTTCTTT.